Below, one TCR beta chain is given with its context. This entry belongs to a study of OX40 agonist ivuxolimab in advanced cancers. Study-wide background: Age averaged about 62 years (range about 20 to 80), and around 78% were male.

Clones were sequenced by immunoSEQ multiplex PCR, and TCRdb holds only the in-frame ones, with some missing. The data show some 77,000 clones, approximately 85% seen once. CDR3 size: 17 residues. Trimming took 5 bases from V and 5 from J; bases not matched to a gene: 14. Germline lookup yields CDR1 SGHVS and CDR2 FNYEAQ. This sequence originates from an adult with an advanced solid tumor such as melanoma, head and neck, liver or kidney cancer. The chain uses TRBV7-6 and TRBJ2-7; 11 nucleotides match TRBD2. The material was CD4+ or CD8+ T cells sorted from blood, obtained in a trial of the OX40 agonist ivuxolimab. CDR3 residues: CASSPKAVLAGVHEQYF. The CDR3 DNA reads as TGTGCCAGCAGCCCTAAGGCGGTACTAGCGGGAGTCCACGAGCAGTACTTC.